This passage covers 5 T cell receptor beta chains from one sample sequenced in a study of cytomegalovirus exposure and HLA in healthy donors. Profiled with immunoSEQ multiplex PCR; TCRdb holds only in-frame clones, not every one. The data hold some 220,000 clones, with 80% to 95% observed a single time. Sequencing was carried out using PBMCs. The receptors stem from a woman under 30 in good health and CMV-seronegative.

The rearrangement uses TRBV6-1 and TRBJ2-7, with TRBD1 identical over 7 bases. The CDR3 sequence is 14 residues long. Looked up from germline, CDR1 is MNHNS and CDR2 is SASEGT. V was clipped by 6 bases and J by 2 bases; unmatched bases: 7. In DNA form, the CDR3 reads TGTGCCAGCAGCCCGGACAGGCTAGCCTACGAGCAGTACTTC. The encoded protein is CASSPDRLAYEQYF.

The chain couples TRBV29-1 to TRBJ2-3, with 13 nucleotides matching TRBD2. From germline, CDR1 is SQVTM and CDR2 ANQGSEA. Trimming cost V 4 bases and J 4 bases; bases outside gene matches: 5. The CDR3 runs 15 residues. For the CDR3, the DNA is TGCAGCGTTGGAGGACTAGCGGGAGTGTCAGATACGCAGTATTTT. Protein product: CSVGGLAGVSDTQYF.

CDR3 amino acids: CASSFLAGVIEGEQFF. Written as DNA, the CDR3 is TGTGCCAGCAGCTTCCTAGCGGGAGTAATTGAGGGTGAGCAGTTCTTC. The chain is built from TRBV5-4 and TRBJ2-1, with 10 bases matching TRBD2. Per the germline V gene, CDR1 is SGHNT and CDR2 is YYREEE (reference sequence). This CDR3 spans 16 amino acids. The V segment lost 2 bases and the J segment 9 bases; nucleotides outside the gene matches: 11. The variable domain in full, completed from reference TRBV5-4 and TRBJ2-1, reads ETGVTQSPTHLIKTRGQQVTLRCSSQSGHNTVSWYQQALGQGPQFIFQYYREEENGRGNFPPRFSGLQFPNYSSELNVNALELDDSALYLCASSFLAGVIEGEQFFGPGTRLTVL.

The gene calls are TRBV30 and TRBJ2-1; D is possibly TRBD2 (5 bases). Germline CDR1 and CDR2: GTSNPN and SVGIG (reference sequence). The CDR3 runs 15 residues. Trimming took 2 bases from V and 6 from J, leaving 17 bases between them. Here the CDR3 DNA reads TGTGCCTGGAGTCTCGGGTTCCAGGCGGGCAATGAGCAGTTCTTC. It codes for CAWSLGFQAGNEQFF. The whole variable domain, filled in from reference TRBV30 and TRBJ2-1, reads SQTIHQWPATLVQPVGSPLSLECTVEGTSNPNLYWYRQAAGRGLQLLFYSVGIGQISSEVPQNLSASRPQDRQFILSSKKLLLSDSGFYLCAWSLGFQAGNEQFFGPGTRLTVL.

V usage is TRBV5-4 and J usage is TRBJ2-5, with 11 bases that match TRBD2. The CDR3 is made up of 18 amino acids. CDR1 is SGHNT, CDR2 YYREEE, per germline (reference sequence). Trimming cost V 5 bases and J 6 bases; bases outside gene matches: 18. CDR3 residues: CASRQTQTSGTPLKTQYF. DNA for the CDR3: TGTGCCAGCAGGCAAACGCAGACTAGCGGGACCCCTCTCAAGACCCAGTACTTC.